The rows below give T cell receptor beta chains drawn from one sample of a study of blood T cells in healthy people across ages. Via MiXCR, TCRdb re-called the 5' RACE reads, giving one row per CDR3 protein. This table has some 1,500,000 distinct CDR3 sequences, 40% to 45% appearing once. Material for sequencing was blood. Receptors originate from a woman younger than 35 in good health. Both conserved end residues are part of each CDR3. D genes are given only for firm matches. The size of a clone is reported for some rows only, either as once, few or many, or as a class for expanded clones.

V gene	D gene	J gene	clone size	CDR3 protein	CDR3 DNA
TRBV12-5	.	TRBJ2-1	.	CASGLVLGHEQFF	TGTGCTAGTGGTTTGGTCTTGGGGCATGAGCAGTTCTTC
TRBV6-2/TRBV6-3	.	TRBJ1-5	few	CASSSGERNQPQHF	TGTGCCAGCAGTTCAGGGGAGCGCAATCAGCCCCAGCATTTT
TRBV7-8	TRBD1	TRBJ1-1	.	CASRRDRGPTEAFF	TGTGCCAGCAGACGTGACAGGGGCCCCACTGAAGCTTTCTTT
TRBV5-1	TRBD1	TRBJ2-1	.	CASSSLTGTYYNEQFF	TGCGCCAGCAGCTCTTTGACAGGGACATATTACAATGAGCAGTTCTTC
TRBV18	.	TRBJ1-1	.	CASCDSKGTEAFF	TGTGCCAGCTGTGACTCAAAAGGGACTGAAGCTTTCTTT
TRBV14	.	TRBJ1-1	.	CASSRLGLNTEAFF	TGTGCCAGCAGCCGACTGGGGCTGAACACTGAAGCTTTCTTT
TRBV2	.	TRBJ1-1	.	CASSEDLGGNTEAFF	TGTGCCAGCAGTGAAGATTTGGGGGGGAACACTGAAGCTTTCTTT
TRBV3-1	.	TRBJ1-2	few	CATRDTNYGYTF	TGTGCCACCCGGGACACCAACTATGGCTACACCTTC
TRBV4-2	TRBD2	TRBJ2-3	.	CASSHDGSAGGRGDTQYF	TGTGCCAGCAGCCACGATGGGTCAGCGGGAGGGCGGGGAGATACGCAGTATTTT
TRBV7-6	.	TRBJ1-2	few	CASSLANAGTNYGYTF	TGTGCCAGCAGCTTAGCTAATGCCGGGACTAACTATGGCTACACCTTC
TRBV4-3	.	TRBJ1-4	.	CASSQDLATNEKLFF	TGCGCCAGCAGCCAAGATCTTGCAACTAATGAAAAACTGTTTTTT
TRBV11-2	.	TRBJ1-4	few	CASSLVSWDSNEKLFF	TGTGCCAGCAGCTTAGTATCATGGGATTCTAATGAAAAACTGTTTTTT
TRBV20-1	.	TRBJ2-5	few	CSARKGLAVNETQYF	TGCAGTGCTAGAAAAGGCCTAGCAGTAAACGAGACCCAGTACTTC
TRBV19	.	TRBJ2-7	few	CASSIAGHEQYF	TGTGCCAGTAGTATCGCAGGGCACGAGCAGTACTTC
TRBV29-1	TRBD1	TRBJ1-2	.	CSGGQGANYGYTF	TGCAGCGGCGGACAGGGGGCTAACTATGGCTACACCTTC
TRBV7-2	.	TRBJ1-2	.	CASSTQTGFKGYTF	TGTGCCAGCAGCACGCAAACAGGGTTCAAAGGCTACACCTTC
TRBV7-2	TRBD1	TRBJ2-2	.	CASSPFKGANNGELFF	TGTGCCAGCAGTCCCTTTAAGGGGGCAAATAACGGGGAGCTGTTTTTT
TRBV28	.	TRBJ1-2	few	CASRGGDVLSYGYTF	TGTGCCAGCAGGGGGGGAGATGTACTCAGCTATGGCTACACCTTC
TRBV20-1	.	TRBJ2-7	.	CSARADGYEQYF	TGCAGTGCTAGAGCGGACGGTTACGAGCAGTACTTC
TRBV25-1	TRBD1	TRBJ2-5	.	CANSERQGGQETQYF	TGTGCCAACAGTGAGAGACAGGGCGGCCAAGAGACCCAGTACTTC
TRBV5-8	TRBD2	TRBJ2-1	.	CASSQGTSGREGQFF	TGTGCCAGCAGCCAAGGGACTAGCGGGAGGGAAGGGCAGTTCTTC
TRBV29-1	.	TRBJ2-3	many	CSAWDPSTDTQYF	TGCAGCGCTTGGGACCCAAGCACAGATACGCAGTATTTT
TRBV7-2	TRBD2	TRBJ2-7	many	CASGSSGSSYEQYF	TGTGCCAGCGGTTCTAGCGGGAGTTCCTACGAGCAGTACTTC
TRBV12-3/TRBV12-4	TRBD1	TRBJ2-5	.	CASSFFRTGLPETQYF	TGTGCCAGCAGTTTTTTCAGGACAGGGTTGCCAGAGACCCAGTACTTC
TRBV7-2	.	TRBJ1-6	once	CASRVTGGSYNSPLHF	TGTGCCAGCAGAGTAACAGGCGGCTCCTATAATTCACCCCTCCACTTT
TRBV12-3/TRBV12-4	.	TRBJ2-2	few	CASSSPGPGTGELFF	TGTGCCAGCAGTTCTCCCGGGCCAGGGACCGGGGAGCTGTTTTTT
TRBV7-2	TRBD1	TRBJ1-2	.	CASSLSSARGQDYGYTF	TGTGCCAGCAGCCTATCCTCAGCGCGCGGACAGGACTATGGCTACACCTTC
TRBV28	.	TRBJ2-4	.	CASSLFPGDIQYF	TGTGCCAGCAGTTTATTCCCTGGGGACATTCAGTACTTC
TRBV7-2	TRBD2	TRBJ2-4	few	CASSPSGGASLAKNIQYF	TGTGCCAGCAGCCCAAGCGGGGGGGCGTCTCTGGCCAAAAACATTCAGTACTTC
TRBV27	.	TRBJ1-5	.	CASSVALNQPQHF	TGTGCCAGCAGTGTGGCACTTAATCAGCCCCAGCATTTT